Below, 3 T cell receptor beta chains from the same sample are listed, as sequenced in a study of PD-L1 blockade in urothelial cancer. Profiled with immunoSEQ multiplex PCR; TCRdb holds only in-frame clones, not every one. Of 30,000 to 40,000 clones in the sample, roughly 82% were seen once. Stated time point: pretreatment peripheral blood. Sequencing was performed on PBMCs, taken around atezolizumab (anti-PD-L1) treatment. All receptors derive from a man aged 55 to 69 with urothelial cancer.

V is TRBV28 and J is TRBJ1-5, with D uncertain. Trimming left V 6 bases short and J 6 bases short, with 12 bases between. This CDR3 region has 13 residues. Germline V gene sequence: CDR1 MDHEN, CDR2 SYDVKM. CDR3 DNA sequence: TGTGCCAGCAGAGGACTCTTGGGTCAGCCCCAGCATTTT. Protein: CASRGLLGQPQHF.

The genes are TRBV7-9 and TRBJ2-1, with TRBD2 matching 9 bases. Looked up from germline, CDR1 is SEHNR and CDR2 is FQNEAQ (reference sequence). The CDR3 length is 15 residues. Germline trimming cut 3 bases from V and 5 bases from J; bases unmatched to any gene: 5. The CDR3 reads CASSFQASGDNEQFF. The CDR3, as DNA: TGTGCCAGCAGCTTTCAGGCTAGCGGGGACAATGAGCAGTTCTTC.

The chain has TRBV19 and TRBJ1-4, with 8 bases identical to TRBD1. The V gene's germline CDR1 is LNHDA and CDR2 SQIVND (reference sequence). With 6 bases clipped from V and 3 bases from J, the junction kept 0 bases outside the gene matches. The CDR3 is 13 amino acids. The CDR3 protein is CASRDRANEKLFF. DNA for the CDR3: TGTGCCAGTAGGGACAGGGCTAATGAAAAACTGTTTTTT.